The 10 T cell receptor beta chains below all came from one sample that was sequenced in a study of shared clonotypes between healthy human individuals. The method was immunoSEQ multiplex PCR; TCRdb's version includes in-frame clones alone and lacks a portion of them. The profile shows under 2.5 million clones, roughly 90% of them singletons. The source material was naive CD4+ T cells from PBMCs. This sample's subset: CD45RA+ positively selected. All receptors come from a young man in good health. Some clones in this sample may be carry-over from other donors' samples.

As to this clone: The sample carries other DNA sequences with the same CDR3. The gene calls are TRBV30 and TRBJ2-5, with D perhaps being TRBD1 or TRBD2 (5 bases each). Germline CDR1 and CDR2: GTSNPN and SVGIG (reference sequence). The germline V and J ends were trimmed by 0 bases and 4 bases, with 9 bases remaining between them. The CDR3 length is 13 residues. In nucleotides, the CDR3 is TGTGCCTGGAGTGTGGCTGGGGGAGAGACCCAGTACTTC. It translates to CAWSVAGGETQYF.

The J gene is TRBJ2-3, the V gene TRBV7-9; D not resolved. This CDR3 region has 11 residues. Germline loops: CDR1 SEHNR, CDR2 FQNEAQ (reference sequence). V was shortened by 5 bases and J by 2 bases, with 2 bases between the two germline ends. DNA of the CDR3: TGTGCCAGCAGCGTCACAGATACGCAGTATTTT. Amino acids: CASSVTDTQYF.

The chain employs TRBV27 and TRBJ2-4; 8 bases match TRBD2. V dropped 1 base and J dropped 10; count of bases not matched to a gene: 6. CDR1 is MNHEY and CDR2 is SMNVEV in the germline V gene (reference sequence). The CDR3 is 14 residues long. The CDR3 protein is CASSLLSSGWIQYF. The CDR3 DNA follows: TGTGCCAGCAGTTTATTGTCTAGCGGGTGGATTCAGTACTTC.

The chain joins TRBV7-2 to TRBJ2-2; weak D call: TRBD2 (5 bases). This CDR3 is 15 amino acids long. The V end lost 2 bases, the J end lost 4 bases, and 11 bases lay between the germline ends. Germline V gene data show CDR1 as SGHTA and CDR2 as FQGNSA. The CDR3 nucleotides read TGTGCCAGCAGCTTACTCAGCGGTCTCACCGGGGAGCTGTTTTTT. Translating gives CASSLLSGLTGELFF. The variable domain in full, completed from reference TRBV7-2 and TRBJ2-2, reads GAGVSQSPSNKVTEKGKDVELRCDPISGHTALYWYRQSLGQGLEFLIYFQGNSAPDKSGLPSDRFSAERTGGSVSTLTIQRTQQEDSAVYLCASSLLSGLTGELFFGEGSRLTVL.

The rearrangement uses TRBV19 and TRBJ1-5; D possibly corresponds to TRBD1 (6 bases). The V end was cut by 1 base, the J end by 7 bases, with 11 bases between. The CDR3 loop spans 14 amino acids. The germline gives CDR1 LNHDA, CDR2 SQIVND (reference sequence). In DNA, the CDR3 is TGTGCCAGTAGTATAGCCCTACAGGGACAGCCCCAGCATTTT. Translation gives CASSIALQGQPQHF. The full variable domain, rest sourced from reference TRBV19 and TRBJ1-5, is DGGITQSPKYLFRKEGQNVTLSCEQNLNHDAMYWYRQDPGQGLRLIYYSQIVNDFQKGDIAEGYSVSREKKESFPLTVTSAQKNPTAFYLCASSIALQGQPQHFGDGTRLSIL.

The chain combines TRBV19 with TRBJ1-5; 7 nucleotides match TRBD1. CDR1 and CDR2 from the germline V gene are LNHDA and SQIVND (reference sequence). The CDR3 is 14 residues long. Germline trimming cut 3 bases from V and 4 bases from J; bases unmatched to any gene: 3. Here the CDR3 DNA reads TGTGCCAGTAGTATTACAGGGGTGAATCAGCCCCAGCATTTT. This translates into CASSITGVNQPQHF.

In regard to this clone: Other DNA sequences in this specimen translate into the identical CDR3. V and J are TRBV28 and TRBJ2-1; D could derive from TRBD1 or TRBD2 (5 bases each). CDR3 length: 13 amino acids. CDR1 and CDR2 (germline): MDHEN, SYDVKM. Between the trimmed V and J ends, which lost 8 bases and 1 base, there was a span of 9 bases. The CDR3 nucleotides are TGTGCCAGCCGGGGCGGTTCCTACAATGAGCAGTTCTTC. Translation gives CASRGGSYNEQFF.

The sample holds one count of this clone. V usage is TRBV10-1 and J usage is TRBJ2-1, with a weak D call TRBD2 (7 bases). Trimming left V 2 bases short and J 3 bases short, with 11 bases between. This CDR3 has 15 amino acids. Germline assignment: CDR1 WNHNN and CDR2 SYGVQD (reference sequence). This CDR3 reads CASSEGGGGYNEQFF. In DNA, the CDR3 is TGCGCCAGCAGTGAGGGGGGGGGCGGCTACAATGAGCAGTTCTTC.

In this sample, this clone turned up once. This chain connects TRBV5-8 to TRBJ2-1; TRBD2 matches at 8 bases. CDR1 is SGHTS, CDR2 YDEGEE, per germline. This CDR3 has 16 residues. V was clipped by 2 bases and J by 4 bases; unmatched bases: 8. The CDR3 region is CASSFSGTSVYNEQFF. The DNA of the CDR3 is TGTGCCAGCAGCTTCTCCGGGACTAGTGTATACAATGAGCAGTTCTTC.

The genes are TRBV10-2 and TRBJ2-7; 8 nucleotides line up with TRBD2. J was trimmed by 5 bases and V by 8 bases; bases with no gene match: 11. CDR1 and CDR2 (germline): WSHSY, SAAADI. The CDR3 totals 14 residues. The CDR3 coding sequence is TGCGCCAGCTCGACCGGGCGGGGGGAAGACGAGCAGTACTTC. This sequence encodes CASSTGRGEDEQYF.